Here is one TCR beta chain with its context. The data were obtained in a study of shared clonotypes between healthy human individuals. The CDR3 loop spans 14 amino acids. Trimming removed 5 bases from V and 4 bases from J; junction bases left unmatched: 3. Germline V gene lookup returns CDR1 MNHEY and CDR2 SMNVEV (reference sequence). Unsorted PBMC replicate PCRs used about 280 ng DNA, tens of thousands of T cell genomes. Spread over ten immunoSEQ deep assay plates, unsorted PBMC DNA underwent sequencing. Data came from immunoSEQ multiplex PCR; TCRdb stores just in-frame clones and leaves some out. The sample carries about 470,000 clones, 79% recorded once.

The origin of this receptor is a woman in her thirties or forties in good health. Some clones in this sample may be carry-over from other donors' samples. The chain carries TRBV27 and TRBJ2-2; 8 bases line up with TRBD2. Material: PBMCs. In DNA, the CDR3 is TGTGCCAGCAGTCGAGCGGGAGTCACCGGGGAGCTGTTTTTT. Its translation is CASSRAGVTGELFF.